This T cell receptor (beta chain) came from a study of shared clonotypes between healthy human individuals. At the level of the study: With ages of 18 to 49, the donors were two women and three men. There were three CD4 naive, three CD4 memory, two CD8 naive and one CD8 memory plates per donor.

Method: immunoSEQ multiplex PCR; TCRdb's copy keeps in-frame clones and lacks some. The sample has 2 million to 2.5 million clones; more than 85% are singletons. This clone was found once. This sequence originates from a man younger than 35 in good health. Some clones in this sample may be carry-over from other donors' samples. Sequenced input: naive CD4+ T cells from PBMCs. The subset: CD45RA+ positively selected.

Here the CDR3 DNA reads TGTGCCAGTAGTCGGACAGGGCTGCTTGACTATGGCTACACCTTC. This sequence encodes CASSRTGLLDYGYTF. V gene TRBV19 combines with J gene TRBJ1-2; 8 bases line up with TRBD1. After removal of 5 bases from V and 3 bases from J, the junction contained 8 bases not matched to a gene. CDR1 is LNHDA and CDR2 is SQIVND in the germline V gene (reference sequence). The CDR3 consists of 15 residues.